This T cell receptor (beta chain) is drawn from a study of radiotherapy plus CTLA-4 blockade in lung cancer. For the study at large: Objective responses arose in 15% to 20% of patients, and about 32% experienced disease control.

Assay: immunoSEQ multiplex PCR; the TCRdb copy retains only in-frame clones and omits some. Of more than 90,000 clones listed, approximately 82% are singletons. Points from the study as a whole: Blood saw expansion of tumor-derived TCR clones after radiotherapy plus ipilimumab.

The germline V gene has CDR1 MDHEN and CDR2 SYDVKM. V lost 1 base and J 3 bases, leaving 13 bases between the germline ends. The CDR3 is made up of 15 amino acids. Notes on this clone: Its matching antigen is unknown.

Focal radiation plus CTLA-4 blockade with ipilimumab was given to patients with chemo-refractory metastatic non-small-cell lung cancer. The source is a human donor with non-small cell lung cancer that progressed on radiotherapy plus ipilimumab. The chain has TRBV28 and TRBJ2-7; tentative D call: TRBD2 (5 bases). Sequences were derived from peripheral blood, sampled from a patient treated with radiotherapy plus ipilimumab. The CDR3 spells CASSLLWTEGYEQYF. The CDR3 DNA reads as TGTGCCAGCAGTTTATTATGGACTGAAGGCTACGAGCAGTACTTC.